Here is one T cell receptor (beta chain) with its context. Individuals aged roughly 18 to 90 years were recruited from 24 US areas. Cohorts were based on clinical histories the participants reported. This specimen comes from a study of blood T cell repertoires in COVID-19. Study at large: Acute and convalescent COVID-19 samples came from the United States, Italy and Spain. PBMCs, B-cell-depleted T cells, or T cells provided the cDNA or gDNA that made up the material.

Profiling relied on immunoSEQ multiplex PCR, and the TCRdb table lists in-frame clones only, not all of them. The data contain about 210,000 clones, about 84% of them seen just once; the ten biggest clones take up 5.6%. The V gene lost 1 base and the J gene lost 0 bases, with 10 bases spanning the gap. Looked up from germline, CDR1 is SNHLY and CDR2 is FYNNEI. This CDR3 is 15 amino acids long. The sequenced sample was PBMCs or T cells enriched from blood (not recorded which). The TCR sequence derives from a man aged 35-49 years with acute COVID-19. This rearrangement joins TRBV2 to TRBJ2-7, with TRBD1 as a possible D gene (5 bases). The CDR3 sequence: CASSEGGITSYEQYF. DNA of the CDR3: TGTGCCAGCAGTGAAGGGGGCATAACCTCCTACGAGCAGTACTTC.